A single sample is the source of the 21 T cell receptor beta chains below, sequenced in a study of cytomegalovirus exposure and HLA in healthy donors. Primers: 60 Vbeta forward and 13 Jbeta reverse. Method: immunoSEQ multiplex PCR; TCRdb's copy keeps in-frame clones and lacks some. The sample records 150,000 to 200,000 clones, around 78% being singletons. Sequencing input: PBMCs. The receptors here all came from a man between 40 and 49 years old in good health and CMV-seronegative.

The chain recombines TRBV4-1 with TRBJ1-1; 7 bases map to TRBD1. This CDR3 has 15 amino acids. Germline V gene sequence: CDR1 MGHRA, CDR2 YSYEKL. The ends lost 1 base at V and 1 base at J; junction bases unmatched: 3. This CDR3 is CASSQAQGRNTEAFF. CDR3 DNA sequence: TGCGCCAGCAGCCAAGCACAGGGGAGGAACACTGAAGCTTTCTTT.

The chain has TRBV19 and TRBJ1-1, with D possibly being TRBD1 (6 bases). The germline V and J ends were trimmed by 5 bases and 5 bases, with 15 bases remaining between them. This CDR3 comprises 14 residues. Germline CDR1 LNHDA, CDR2 SQIVND (reference sequence). The CDR3 DNA is TGTGCCAGTAGTCTCCGGGGAGGGGGTACTGAAGCTTTCTTT. Translating it yields CASSLRGGGTEAFF.

The chain carries TRBV2 and TRBJ2-1; possible D gene TRBD2, 5 bases. V lost 6 bases and J lost 13, with 13 bases in between. The CDR3 is made up of 11 amino acids. Germline loops: CDR1 SNHLY, CDR2 FYNNEI. The CDR3 spells CASRVGIVQFF. The DNA of the CDR3 is TGTGCCAGCAGGGTCGGGATTGTACAGTTCTTC.

The rearrangement links TRBV23-1 to TRBJ1-6; D might be TRBD1 (5 bases). TRBV23-1 is an ORF, with its function uncertain. This CDR3 has 10 residues. V lost 8 bases and J lost 10, with 6 bases in between. The CDR3 region is CASPGSPLHF. DNA for the CDR3: TGCGCCAGCCCAGGGTCACCCCTCCACTTT.

V and J are TRBV28 and TRBJ2-7; tentative D call: TRBD2 (6 bases). V was pared by 2 bases and J by 1 base, with 9 bases between. The V gene's germline CDR1 is MDHEN and CDR2 SYDVKM. This CDR3 spans 14 amino acids. The CDR3 sequence is CASSLAGPSYEQYF. The DNA of the CDR3 is TGTGCCAGCAGTTTAGCGGGGCCTTCCTACGAGCAGTACTTC.

This clone showed up just a few times. CDR3 sequence (DNA): TGTGCCAGCACTCTCGGTCCCAATCAGCCCCAGCATTTT. Amino acid sequence: CASTLGPNQPQHF. The V gene is TRBV2, the J gene TRBJ1-5; unclear D gene. Germline CDR1 is SNHLY and CDR2 is FYNNEI. Trimming took off 7 bases at V and 3 bases at J, with 10 bases between the two ends. The CDR3 is 13 amino acids.

As DNA, the CDR3 is TGTGCCAGCAGCCTCATGGACAGGGGGGAAGGGGATACGCAGTATTTT. Its protein product is CASSLMDRGEGDTQYF. V gene TRBV28 combines with J gene TRBJ2-3; TRBD1 matches 10 bases. With 6 bases clipped from V and 6 bases from J, the junction kept 12 bases outside the gene matches. The CDR3 is 16 amino acids. The germline gives CDR1 MDHEN, CDR2 SYDVKM.

This chain connects TRBV18 to TRBJ1-1; D remains ambiguous. Trimming cost V 3 bases and J 1 base, with 6 bases left between them. The germline V gene encodes CDR1 KGHSH and CDR2 LQKENI. CDR3 length: 13 amino acids. The CDR3 DNA sequence: TGTGCCAGCTCACCGGCCCAGAACACTGAAGCTTTCTTT. It specifies CASSPAQNTEAFF.

As concerns this clone: Compared with germline, one end of the junction differs, possibly owing to a read error. The chain employs TRBV5-6 and TRBJ2-6, with 9 bases lining up with TRBD1. CDR1 and CDR2 (germline): SGHDT, YYEEEE. The CDR3 runs to 17 residues. CDR3 residues: CASSPDRGTSGANGLTF. CDR3 bases: TGTGCCAGCAGCCCCGACAGGGGGACTTCTGGGGCCAACGGCCTGACTTTC.

The V gene is TRBV7-2, the J gene TRBJ1-5; D remains ambiguous. The germline gives CDR1 SGHTA, CDR2 FQGNSA. The CDR3 runs 15 residues. The V end lost 1 base, the J end lost 7 bases, and 14 bases lay between the germline ends. The CDR3 DNA reads TGTGCCAGCAGCTTAGGTCAGGAGGCGGTCCAGCCCCAGCATTTT. The encoded protein is CASSLGQEAVQPQHF.

The chain has TRBV27 and TRBJ2-5, with 9 bases that match TRBD2. V lost 5 bases to trimming and J lost 10 bases; unmatched junction nucleotides: 17. The CDR3 sequence is 16 residues long. Germline V gene sequence: CDR1 MNHEY, CDR2 SMNVEV (reference sequence). In nucleotides, the CDR3 is TGTGCCAGCAGTCCGCTGCGGGCGGGAGGGCCGGGAGACCAGTACTTC. Encoded protein: CASSPLRAGGPGDQYF.

The rearrangement joins TRBV9 to TRBJ2-1; possible D gene TRBD2, 6 bases. The germline gives CDR1 SGDLS, CDR2 YYNGEE. CDR3 length: 17 amino acids. Trimming left V 1 base short and J 3 bases short, with 17 bases between. The DNA for the CDR3 is TGTGCCAGCAGCGTAAGCGGTAGCGGTCTTGTCTACAATGAGCAGTTCTTC. It translates to CASSVSGSGLVYNEQFF.

This sequence joins TRBV7-9 and TRBJ1-2; 9 nucleotides align to TRBD1. The germline V gene encodes CDR1 SEHNR and CDR2 FQNEAQ (reference sequence). The CDR3 totals 14 residues. The trim removed 5 bases at V and 5 bases at J, leaving 6 bases unmatched. CDR3 in DNA: TGTGCCAGCAGCCTCGGACAGGGGCATTATGGCTACACCTTC. Its translation is CASSLGQGHYGYTF.

This chain links TRBV14 with TRBJ1-1; 10 nucleotides match TRBD1. The trim removed 7 bases at V and 1 base at J, leaving 6 bases unmatched. Germline CDR1 is SGHDN and CDR2 is FVKESK. CDR3 length: 15 residues. The DNA for the CDR3 is TGTGCCAGCAATCTTGGGACAGGGGAGAACACTGAAGCTTTCTTT. This translates into CASNLGTGENTEAFF.

This chain links TRBV2 with TRBJ2-5; 8 bases match TRBD1. The ends lost 3 bases at V and 2 bases at J; junction bases unmatched: 5. Germline loops: CDR1 SNHLY, CDR2 FYNNEI. This CDR3 region has 15 residues. The CDR3 nucleotides read TGTGCCAGCAGTGATAGGGGACAGGCTCAAGAGACCCAGTACTTC. This encodes CASSDRGQAQETQYF. Variable domain in full (rest from reference TRBV2 and TRBJ2-5): EPEVTQTPSHQVTQMGQEVILRCVPISNHLYFYWYRQILGQKVEFLVSFYNNEISEKSEIFDDQFSVERPDGSNFTLKIRSTKLEDSAMYFCASSDRGQAQETQYFGPGTRLLVL.

This clone has a handful of counts. The V call is TRBV28, the J call TRBJ2-3; TRBD2 might be the D (6 bases). V was shortened by 5 bases and J by 8 bases, with 26 bases between the two germline ends. CDR1 MDHEN and CDR2 SYDVKM come from the germline V gene. The CDR3 covers 17 residues. In DNA form, the CDR3 reads TGTGCCAGCAGTCCCGGACGGGGAACTAGCATCTTTGGTACGCAGTATTTT. Translation gives CASSPGRGTSIFGTQYF.

The chain links TRBV4-1 to TRBJ1-5; D call uncertain. Germline V gene data show CDR1 as MGHRA and CDR2 as YSYEKL. V lost 3 bases, J lost 0 bases, and 12 bases lay in between. The CDR3 has 16 amino acids. In DNA, the CDR3 is TGCGCCAGCAGCCAGCCCACGGACTATAGCAATCAGCCCCAGCATTTT. Its translation: CASSQPTDYSNQPQHF.

This clone was seen only a few times. V gene TRBV12-5 combines with J gene TRBJ1-1, with 8 bases lining up with TRBD1. The CDR3 runs 17 residues. Per germline, CDR1 LGHNT and CDR2 FRNRAP. V trimming: 2 bases; J trimming: 0 bases; junction bases outside the gene matches: 8. CDR3 coding DNA: TGTGCTAGTGGTTTGCCTGGGACAGGCGGGATGAACACTGAAGCTTTCTTT. Translating it yields CASGLPGTGGMNTEAFF.

This chain connects TRBV10-3 to TRBJ2-7; weak D call: TRBD2 (6 bases). The CDR3 is 15 residues long. The V gene lost 0 bases and the J gene lost 3 bases, with 12 bases spanning the gap. The germline V gene has CDR1 ENHRY and CDR2 SYGVKD. CDR3: CAISESNLGGYEQYF. Written as DNA, the CDR3 is TGTGCCATCAGTGAGTCGAACCTGGGGGGCTACGAGCAGTACTTC.

CDR3 sequence (DNA): TGTGCCAGCAGCTCTGGAGACAGCACCGGGGAGCTGTTTTTT. This translates into CASSSGDSTGELFF. V and J are TRBV9 and TRBJ2-2; TRBD1 might be the D (5 bases). CDR3 length: 14 amino acids. The V gene lost 4 bases and the J gene lost 4 bases, with 11 bases spanning the gap. CDR1 is SGDLS, CDR2 YYNGEE, per germline.

The chain has TRBV6-1 and TRBJ2-7, with a tentative D call TRBD1 (5 bases). Trimming cost V 3 bases and J 4 bases, with 13 bases left between them. The V gene's germline CDR1 is MNHNS and CDR2 SASEGT. This CDR3 has 14 amino acids. CDR3 coding DNA: TGTGCCAGCAGTGACTGGGCCAGGGATTACGAGCAGTACGTC. Protein product: CASSDWARDYEQYV.